This record looks at one T cell receptor (beta chain) sequence and its context. This entry belongs to a study of blood T cell repertoires in COVID-19. V gave up 7 bases and J gave up 7 bases, with 17 bases separating them. CDR1 and CDR2 from the germline V gene are MDHEN and SYDVKM. The CDR3 has 14 amino acids. The method was immunoSEQ multiplex PCR; TCRdb's version includes in-frame clones alone and lacks a portion of them. The sample lists 100,000 or so clones; roughly 90% were seen once. The chain uses TRBV28 and TRBJ1-5; D unclear. The origin of this receptor is a human donor with acute or convalescent COVID-19. The donor label of this sample is uncertain. Sequenced material: peripheral blood. CDR3 protein: CASNQGGSRQPQHF. The CDR3 DNA is TGTGCCAGCAACCAAGGCGGCTCGCGGCAGCCCCAGCATTTT.